This paragraph covers one TCR beta chain sequence. Its cognate antigen has yet to be identified. No much larger clone is present one base from it, and per-base qualities are unavailable. The CDR3 has 15 amino acids, counting the end cysteine and phenylalanine. CDR3 DNA is the only sequence kept; it has 45 bases, read in frame from the first base. Trimming at the junction amounts to 3 bases on V and 2 bases on J, and the germline ends lie 13 bases apart. The CDR1 and CDR2 encoded by the germline V gene are MDHEN and SYDVKM. Library method: the immunoSEQ multiplex PCR assay. For the multiplex PCR, a mixture combining 60 forward primers for TCR Vbeta segments and 13 reverse primers for TCR Jbeta segments was used. Amplification of the CDR3 region of rearranged TCR beta genes was performed with a multiplex PCR assay on genomic DNA. Amplified TCR beta libraries were sequenced as 87-base-pair reads on the Illumina HiSeq System. In the source study's methods: A later analysis tallied around 80 million unique TCR beta chains across the 600 to 700 repertoires, and some 12 million of those chains were shared by two or more donors. To remove PCR and sequencing errors, raw reads were error-corrected and collapsed into unique sequences using a nearest-neighbor algorithm that merged closely related sequences. CDR3 sequences were aligned to IMGT reference sequences to assign V, D and J gene segments. Each retained sequence needed at least a six-nucleotide match to both a V gene segment and a J gene segment. A rearrangement was called productive if the CDR3 had no stop codons and remained in frame with V and J, and every other rearrangement was called non-productive. Following IMGT convention, CDR3 was defined as the stretch from the second conserved V-encoded cysteine up to the conserved J-encoded phenylalanine. The earlier analysis of about 610 of the donors excluded sequences that lacked an unambiguous match to a single V gene segment. In an earlier analysis of approximately 550 of the donors, V segments were called functional above 56.7% productive rearrangements and were called segregating when the between-donor standard deviation exceeded 5%. A statistical classification framework was built to diagnose cytomegalovirus status from the catalog of TCR beta chain sequences. In a later analysis, TCR nucleotide sequences were compared against IMGT/GENE-DB human TR gene sequences so that V and J genes could be assigned. The TCRdist pipeline was used in a later analysis to assign CDR3 sequences and most-parsimonious VDJ recombination scenarios. In a later analysis, every TCR beta chain was defined by the combination of its CDR3 amino acid sequence and its V-gene family, and reads without a unique V-gene family were dropped. A later analysis removed several hundred highly shared, low-generation-probability nucleotide sequences to deal with suspected cross-contamination and a sequencing artifact. In a later analysis, a clonal expansion index for each public chain was calculated from normalized within-repertoire ranks of inferred template counts. Generation probabilities in a later analysis came from a VDJ recombination model fitted to out-of-frame rearrangements, and those results were checked against IGoR. In a later analysis, TCR-TCR, TCR-HLA and TCR-CMV co-occurrence was scored with hypergeometric tests, and a repertoire-size bias correction was applied to TCR pairs. To estimate false discovery rates, a later analysis permuted the HLA or CMV assignments 20 times. A later analysis grouped co-occurring TCRs with DBSCAN, adding TCRdist sequence similarity when clustering within HLA-allele-positive subsets. For co-occurrence clustering, repertoires with fewer than 30,000 or more than 120,000 public chains were excluded, along with five repertoires with anomalous nucleotide sharing. TCRdb obtained this table from immuneACCESS and retained in-frame rearrangements with V and J assigned. These tables miss some clones; where compared with another copy, unresolved V genes account for less than half of the shortfall, and the remainder is unexplained. D and trimming were read from the DNA, whereas the V and J calls and clone size are those reported in that table. The sample data list around 150,000 clones, and about 80% of these were observed just once. The ten largest clones represent less than 1.6% of the sample.

The cohort was made up of 500 to 850 healthy bone marrow donors. At the time of sampling, every cohort member was nominally healthy, though immune exposures that went unrecorded were likely present. The donor tested CMV seropositive and was one of the 289 seropositive cohort members. Each donor provided a peripheral blood sample, and peripheral blood mononuclear cells were used for TCR beta sequencing. Genomic DNA was extracted from the blood cell samples with the Qiagen DNeasy Blood Extraction Kit. This sample is drawn from a study of cytomegalovirus exposure and HLA in healthy donors (dated by TCRdb to about 2017). Study-wide context: In an earlier analysis of roughly 590 of the donors, about 270 Gb of sequence data and 117 million unique TCR beta sequences from roughly 190 million T cells were reported. Alongside the repertoire data, information on donor age, sex, ethnicity and CMV serostatus was compiled. Both class I and class II loci were covered by HLA typing, at four-digit resolution. Of the approximately 400 genotyped donors, over 65% fell in the genetic ancestry cluster associated with self-reported Caucasian donors. The study aimed to test whether signatures of past pathogen exposure could be identified by cataloging public T cell receptors. The T cell repertoires of about 700 subjects were profiled by immunosequencing and related to cytomegalovirus serostatus. Typing coverage varied by locus: about 629-640 donors for A, B, C, DRB1 and DQB1; 522 for DQA1; approximately 610 for DPA1; some 470 for DPB1. Besides the first cohort of 666 subjects, a separate validation cohort made up of over 100 different subjects was used. A later genetic analysis took genome-wide SNP genotypes for about three fifths of the 666 donors and used that subset as a discovery cohort. Rather than drawing on any new phenotypic data, the later analysis identified candidate immune exposures from TCR beta sequences and the way those sequences occurred across donors. To decide whether each TCR beta V gene segment behaved as functional or pseudogenic, an earlier analysis of some 600 of the donors relied on high-throughput TCR beta sequencing. All discovery cohort repertoires had been generated using a single sequencing platform. Among 398 genotyped donors of the cohort, an average of roughly 230,000 unique TCR beta nucleotide sequences was sequenced per donor, of which approximately 19% were non-productive. An early release that covered about 600 HLA-typed donors contained 300 to 350 gigabases of sequencing data and around 80 million unique TCR sequences. In a later analysis, previously published TCR beta repertoires from several hundred donors were re-analyzed and high-resolution HLA genotyping was added so that TCR occurrence patterns could be studied. The study combined high-throughput TCR immunosequencing, statistical association of individual TCRs with disease status, and machine learning to predict cytomegalovirus infection status. Because of strong linkage in the cohort, four to six DR-DQ haplotypes were treated as single units for association and clustering.

General findings and caveats noted by the study authors: Specific HLA alleles were associated with about 17,000 TCR beta sequences at a false discovery rate of 0.05 in a later analysis. Only TCR beta chains were sequenced in this cohort, and the absence of alpha or paired-chain data limited detectable features. Correlated functional status among segregating V segments might reflect linkage disequilibrium, but an unknown experimental factor could not be ruled out. Some IMGT-functional V segments, including TRBV6-2 and TRBV6-3, could not be told apart with the 87-base-pair reads, so those segments were excluded. A cluster of highly shared sequence variants was judged likely to be a technical artifact of the sequencing pipeline. In the study, around 150 TCR beta chains were listed as associated with cytomegalovirus. According to a later genetic analysis, donors in an Asian-associated ancestry cluster had fewer N-insertions in productive TCRs than the approximately 710-donor mean. Assigning TCR associations to individual alleles was difficult when HLA alleles, especially DR and DQ, strongly co-occurred. The earlier analysis of around 600 of the donors excluded some 16 rarely observed V segments, including chromosome 9 orphons, because counts were too low. In a later analysis, most CMV-associated TCR beta chains were found to appear HLA-restricted, with HLA associations seemingly driven largely by CMV exposure. A further reported finding was that TCR beta sequences accurately predicted the HLA-A and HLA-B alleles for most subjects in the first cohort. Three of the identified cytomegalovirus-associated TCR beta chains were confirmed in vitro to be specific for cytomegalovirus antigens. In a later analysis, TCR association rates were found to vary across HLA loci, with the most associated TCRs seen for DRB1 alleles and the fewest for HLA-C alleles. In an earlier analysis of about 550 of the donors, most TCR beta V segments were observed in productive rearrangements about 87% or about 30% of the time, broadly matching IMGT annotations. In a later analysis, several top co-occurrence clusters were reported to appear linked to parvovirus B19, influenza, CMV and Epstein-Barr virus. In both the original and validation cohorts, the classifier was reported to diagnose cytomegalovirus status with high specificity and sensitivity. It was suggested by the authors that the approach could potentially be generalized to other disease states and immunological phenotypes. Most TCR sequences were seen in very few donors, while some public TCRs were found in many individuals. Because HLA typing was missing for some donors at each locus, association tests included only the typed subset. In a later analysis, HLA-associated TCR beta chains were found to be more clonally expanded and to have lower generation probabilities than equally common non-associated chains. An association between a missense DCLRE1C variant and V-gene and J-gene trimming of TCR beta chains was found in a later genetic analysis and replicated in an independent cohort. The presence/absence analyses assumed that sequencing depth was roughly uniform across donors, and that assumption may not be true. CMV serostatus was the only immune exposure information available for the cohort.

Sequenced input: PBMCs. The TCR comes from a girl between 5 and 17 years old in good health and CMV-seropositive. Recombination linked TRBV28 to TRBJ1-1; TRBD1 is possibly the D segment (6 matching bases). Read as DNA, the sequence is TGTGCCAGCAGTTTCGCGAGGGGGATCAACACTGAAGCTTTCTTT. This encodes CASSFARGINTEAFF.